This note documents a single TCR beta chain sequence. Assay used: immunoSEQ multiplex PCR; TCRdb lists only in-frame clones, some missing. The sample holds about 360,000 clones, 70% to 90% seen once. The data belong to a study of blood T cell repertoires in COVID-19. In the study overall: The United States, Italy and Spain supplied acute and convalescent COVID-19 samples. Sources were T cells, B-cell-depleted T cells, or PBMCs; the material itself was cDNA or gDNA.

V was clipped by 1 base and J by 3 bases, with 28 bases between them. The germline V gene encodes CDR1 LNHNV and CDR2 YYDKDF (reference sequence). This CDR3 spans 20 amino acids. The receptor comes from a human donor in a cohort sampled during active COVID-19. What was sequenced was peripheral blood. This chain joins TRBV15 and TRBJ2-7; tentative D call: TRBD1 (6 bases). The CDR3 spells CATSRARRNRGVGRGYEQYF. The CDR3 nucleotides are TGTGCCACCAGCAGAGCTCGCCGCAATCGAGGGGTAGGCAGGGGCTACGAGCAGTACTTC.